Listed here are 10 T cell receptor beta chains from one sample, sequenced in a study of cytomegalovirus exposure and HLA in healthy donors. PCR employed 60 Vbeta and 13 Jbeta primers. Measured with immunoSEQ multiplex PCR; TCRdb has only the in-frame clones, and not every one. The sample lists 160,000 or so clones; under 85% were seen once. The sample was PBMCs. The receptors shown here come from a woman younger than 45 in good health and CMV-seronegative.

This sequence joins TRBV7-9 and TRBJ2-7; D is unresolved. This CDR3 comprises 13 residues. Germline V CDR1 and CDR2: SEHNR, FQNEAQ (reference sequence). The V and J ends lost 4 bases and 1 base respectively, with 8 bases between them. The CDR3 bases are TGTGCCAGCAGCTCAGACGGGTCCTACGAGCAGTACTTC. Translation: CASSSDGSYEQYF.

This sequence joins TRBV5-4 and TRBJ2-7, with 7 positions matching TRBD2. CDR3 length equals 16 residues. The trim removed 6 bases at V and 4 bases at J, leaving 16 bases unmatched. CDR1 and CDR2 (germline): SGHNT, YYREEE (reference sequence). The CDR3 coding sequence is TGTGCCAGCACCACCCTTGGGACTACCAGCTTTTACGAGCAGTACTTC. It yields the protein CASTTLGTTSFYEQYF.

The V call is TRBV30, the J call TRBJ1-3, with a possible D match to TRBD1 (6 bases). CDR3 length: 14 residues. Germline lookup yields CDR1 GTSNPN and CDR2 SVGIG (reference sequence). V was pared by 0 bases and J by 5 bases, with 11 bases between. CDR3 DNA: TGTGCCTGGAGTGTCCTACAGGGAAGAAACACCATATATTTT. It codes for CAWSVLQGRNTIYF.

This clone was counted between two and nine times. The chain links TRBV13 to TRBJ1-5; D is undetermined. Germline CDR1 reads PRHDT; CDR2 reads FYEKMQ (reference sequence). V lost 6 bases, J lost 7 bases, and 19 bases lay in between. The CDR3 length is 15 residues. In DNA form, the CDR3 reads TGTGCCAGCAGTGAAGGGTTGGCAGCGGTACAGCCCCAGCATTTT. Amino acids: CASSEGLAAVQPQHF.

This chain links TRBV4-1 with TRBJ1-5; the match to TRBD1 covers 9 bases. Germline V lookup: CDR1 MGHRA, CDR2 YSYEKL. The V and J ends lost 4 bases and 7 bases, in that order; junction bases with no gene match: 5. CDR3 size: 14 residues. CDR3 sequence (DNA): TGCGCCAGCAGCCCGGGACAGGGTATCCAGCCCCAGCATTTT. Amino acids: CASSPGQGIQPQHF.

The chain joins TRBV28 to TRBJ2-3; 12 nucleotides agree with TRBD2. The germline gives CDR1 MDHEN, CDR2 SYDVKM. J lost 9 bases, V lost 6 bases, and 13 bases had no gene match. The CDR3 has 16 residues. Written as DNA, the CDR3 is TGTGCCAGCAGCATTCAGGGACTAGCGGGTTTTGGGACGCAGTATTTT. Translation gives CASSIQGLAGFGTQYF.

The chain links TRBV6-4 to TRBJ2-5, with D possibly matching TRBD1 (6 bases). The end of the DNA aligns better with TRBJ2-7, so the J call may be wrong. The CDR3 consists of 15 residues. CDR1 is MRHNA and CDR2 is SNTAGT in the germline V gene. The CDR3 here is CASSVRPGTPYEQYF. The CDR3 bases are TGTGCCAGCAGCGTTCGCCCCGGGACACCGTACGAGCAGTACTTC.

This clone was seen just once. CDR3 region: CASSQDLGQGKETQYF. DNA of the CDR3: TGCGCCAGCAGCCAAGATTTAGGCCAGGGGAAAGAGACCCAGTACTTC. V usage is TRBV4-1 and J usage is TRBJ2-5, with D tentatively TRBD1 (6 bases). The CDR3 loop spans 16 amino acids. The germline gives CDR1 MGHRA, CDR2 YSYEKL. V was clipped by 0 bases and J by 3 bases, with 14 bases between them.

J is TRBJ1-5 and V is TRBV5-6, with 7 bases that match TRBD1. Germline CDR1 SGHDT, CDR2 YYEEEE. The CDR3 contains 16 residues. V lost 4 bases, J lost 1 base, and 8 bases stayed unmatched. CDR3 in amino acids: CASSGRQGGSNQPQHF. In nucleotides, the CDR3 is TGTGCCAGCAGCGGGAGACAGGGAGGCAGCAATCAGCCCCAGCATTTT.

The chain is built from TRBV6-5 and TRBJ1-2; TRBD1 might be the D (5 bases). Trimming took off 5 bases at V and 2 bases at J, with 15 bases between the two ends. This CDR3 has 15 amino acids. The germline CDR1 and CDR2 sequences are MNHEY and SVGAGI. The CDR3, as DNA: TGTGCCAGCAGTGCCGGTGGGGGAGGGAACTATGGCTACACCTTC. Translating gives CASSAGGGGNYGYTF.